One sample yielded the 5 T cell receptor beta chains listed below, sequenced in a study of blood T cell repertoires in COVID-19. Assay used: immunoSEQ multiplex PCR; TCRdb lists only in-frame clones, some missing. The sample lists tens of thousands of clones, roughly 86% occurring once. Material for sequencing was peripheral blood. These TCRs come from a man between 65 and 85 years old with acute or convalescent COVID-19.

V is TRBV4-2 and J is TRBJ1-3; perhaps TRBD1 as D (6 bases). The CDR3 totals 18 residues. The V and J ends lost 0 bases and 5 bases respectively, with 20 bases between them. Germline V gene data show CDR1 as LGHNA and CDR2 as YNFKEQ. CDR3 DNA sequence: TGTGCCAGCAGCCAAGATTTCCCCTGGGGGCTGGGCCGAAACACCATATATTTT. As protein: CASSQDFPWGLGRNTIYF.

J is TRBJ1-1 and V is TRBV28, with a weak D call TRBD1 (6 bases). Germline V gene sequence: CDR1 MDHEN, CDR2 SYDVKM. CDR3 length equals 15 residues. Between the trimmed V and J ends, which lost 5 bases and 4 bases, there was a span of 17 bases. The CDR3 protein is CASSQPGDGVTEAFF. For the CDR3, the DNA is TGTGCCAGCAGTCAACCAGGGGACGGGGTCACTGAAGCTTTCTTT.

In DNA, the CDR3 is TGCGCCAGCAGCCCAGGGGCCGATAATTCACCCCTCCACTTT. Its protein product is CASSPGADNSPLHF. This chain links TRBV5-1 with TRBJ1-6; D may be TRBD1 (6 bases). The length of the CDR3 is 14 residues. V was cut by 4 bases and J by 5 bases, with 10 bases left in between. The germline gives CDR1 SGHRS, CDR2 YFSETQ.

The rearrangement joins TRBV6-2 or TRBV6-3 to TRBJ1-1; 9 nucleotides agree with TRBD1. The germline V gene has CDR1 MNHEY and CDR2 SVGEGT. The length of the CDR3 is 13 residues. Trimming took 5 bases from V and 5 from J; bases not matched to a gene: 3. The CDR3 loop is CASSRQGGTEAFF. The CDR3 bases are TGTGCCAGCAGTCGACAGGGGGGAACTGAAGCTTTCTTT.

The CDR3 DNA reads TGTGCCAGCTCACGGGACAGGGTTGAGCAGCCCCAGCATTTT. It specifies CASSRDRVEQPQHF. The V and J genes are TRBV18 and TRBJ1-5; TRBD1 matches at 9 bases. Germline CDR1 reads KGHSH; CDR2 reads LQKENI. V was pared by 4 bases and J by 7 bases, with 5 bases of the junction left unmatched. CDR3 length: 14 residues.